Included here is one T cell receptor beta chain sequence, with context. Sequence at one end of the junction differs from germline and may be a read error. The source of the sample is a study of tumor-infiltrating lymphocytes in primary liver carcinoma. Starting material of 500 to 600 ng total RNA yielded TCR beta cDNA via a constant-region primer. Three-round nested multiplex PCR performed with slightly modified ARM-PCR produced the TCR beta libraries. Amplification in the first two PCR rounds was performed using TRBV1-TRBV30 forward primers and a C-beta reverse primer for 10 cycles each. MiXCR was run by TCRdb on the multiplex PCR reads, yielding one entry per CDR3 protein. The sample contains fewer than 350,000 distinct CDR3 sequences, less than 75% of which appear only once. Researchers drew blood RNA from unsorted whole blood and extracted germline DNA as well. CDR1 SGHAT and CDR2 FQNNGV come from the germline V gene. CDR3 size: 14 residues.

V is TRBV11-2 and J is TRBJ2-7, with D maybe TRBD1 (6 bases). Material for sequencing was peripheral blood. The sequence derives from a man in his forties with primary liver carcinoma and hepatitis B virus infection. CDR3 sequence reads: CTSSPQGYLGEQYF. The CDR3 DNA is TGTACCAGTAGCCCCCAGGGGTATCTCGGCGAGCAGTACTTC.